These 24 T cell receptor beta chains were all obtained from the same sample, sequenced in a study of T-cell memory formation after mild COVID-19. A single record per CDR3 protein comes from TCRdb applying MiXCR to the 5' RACE reads. Of nearly 110,000 distinct CDR3 sequences in the sample, approximately 15% were seen once. Sequencing was done on a sample of PBMCs or a T cell subset sorted from them (not recorded which). These receptors came from an adult woman who had mild COVID-19 (a few samples of this study predate the infection). Cell type and time point are not known.

This clonotype was recorded a few times. The genes are TRBV27 and TRBJ1-1; no clear D. The CDR3 consists of 14 residues. Germline assignment: CDR1 MNHEY and CDR2 SMNVEV (reference sequence). Trimming pared 5 bases from V and 4 bases from J, leaving 14 bases between. In nucleotides, the CDR3 is TGTGCCAGCAGTGAGATGGGTGTTAGCACTGAAGCTTTCTTT. Amino acid sequence: CASSEMGVSTEAFF.

The sample holds a few counts of this clonotype. This CDR3 reads CATSSRSGLAGGPIYNEQFF. CDR3 DNA: TGTGCCACCAGCAGCCGGTCGGGACTAGCGGGGGGACCTATCTACAATGAGCAGTTCTTC. The rearrangement uses TRBV15 and TRBJ2-1, with 15 bases lining up with TRBD2. Germline V gene lookup returns CDR1 LNHNV and CDR2 YYDKDF (reference sequence). The CDR3 runs to 20 residues. The trim removed 3 bases at V and 3 bases at J, leaving 12 bases unmatched.

The chain joins TRBV9 to TRBJ2-2; 7 nucleotides align to TRBD2. CDR1 and CDR2 (germline): SGDLS, YYNGEE. The ends lost 2 bases at V and 1 base at J; junction bases unmatched: 2. The CDR3 runs to 15 residues. CDR3 coding DNA: TGTGCCAGCAGCGTCGGCGGGGGGAACACCGGGGAGCTGTTTTTT. Encoded protein: CASSVGGGNTGELFF.

V usage is TRBV7-8 and J usage is TRBJ2-1, with 13 bases matching TRBD2. The germline gives CDR1 SGHVS, CDR2 FQNEAQ. With V trimmed by 5 bases and J by 6 bases, 4 bases remained unmatched. CDR3 length: 15 amino acids. CDR3 nucleotides: TGTGCCAGCAGCCTGACTAGCGGGAGGCCCAATGAGCAGTTCTTC. This codes for CASSLTSGRPNEQFF. The full variable domain, with the rest looked up from reference TRBV7-8 and TRBJ2-1, is GAGVSQSPRYKVAKRGQDVALRCDPISGHVSLFWYQQALGQGPEFLTYFQNEAQLDKSGLPSDRFFAERPEGSVSTLKIQRTQQEDSAVYLCASSLTSGRPNEQFFGPGTRLTVL.

This clonotype was observed a handful of times. The chain is built from TRBV7-9 and TRBJ1-1; D is ambiguous. There are 11 residues in the CDR3. The V end was cut by 5 bases, the J end by 6 bases, with 7 bases between. The V gene's germline CDR1 is SEHNR and CDR2 FQNEAQ (reference sequence). The CDR3 spells CASSPRAEAFF. The DNA of the CDR3 is TGTGCCAGCAGCCCTCGGGCTGAAGCTTTCTTT. The whole variable domain, filled in from reference TRBV7-9 and TRBJ1-1, reads DTGVSQNPRHKITKRGQNVTFRCDPISEHNRLYWYRQTLGQGPEFLTYFQNEAQLEKSRLLSDRFSAERPKGSFSTLEIQRTEQGDSAMYLCASSPRAEAFFGQGTRLTVV.

This clonotype was counted only a few times. This CDR3 is CASSYILGGSNEQYF. In nucleotides, the CDR3 is TGTGCCAGCAGTTACATACTGGGGGGCAGCAACGAGCAGTACTTC. This chain links TRBV6-5 with TRBJ2-7; D may match TRBD1 or TRBD2 (6 bases each). Trimming stripped 2 bases from V and 5 bases from J, with 16 bases between. The CDR3 extends over 15 amino acids. Germline V gene lookup returns CDR1 MNHEY and CDR2 SVGAGI.

This clonotype was counted only a few times. The V call is TRBV9, the J call TRBJ2-7; D remains ambiguous. The germline V gene has CDR1 SGDLS and CDR2 YYNGEE. The CDR3 spans 15 residues. V lost 3 bases to trimming and J lost 4 bases, with 17 bases between them. The CDR3 region has the DNA TGTGCCAGCAGCGGGGCGGAGTCTTTAGAATACGAGCAGTACTTC. Translation: CASSGAESLEYEQYF. The whole variable domain, remainder taken from reference TRBV9 and TRBJ2-7, is DSGVTQTPKHLITATGQRVTLRCSPRSGDLSVYWYQQSLDQGLQFLIQYYNGEERAKGNILERFSAQQFPDLHSELNLSSLELGDSALYFCASSGAESLEYEQYFGPGTRLTVT.

This clonotype was found a few times. CDR3 region: CASSSRQVTNTGELFF. CDR3 DNA: TGTGCCAGCAGTTCCAGACAGGTCACGAACACCGGGGAGCTGTTTTTT. This sequence joins TRBV12-3 or TRBV12-4 and TRBJ2-2, with D tentatively TRBD1 (6 bases). Deletions cut 4 bases from V and 0 bases from J, with 12 bases between. The CDR3 sequence is 16 residues long.

This clonotype was detected only a few times. J is TRBJ2-3 and V is TRBV4-1; D unclear. Germline CDR1 reads MGHRA; CDR2 reads YSYEKL. Trimming stripped 0 bases from V and 4 bases from J, with 5 bases between. CDR3 size: 13 residues. CDR3 coding DNA: TGCGCCAGCAGCCAAGAGCGACCAGATACGCAGTATTTT. Translated, it gives CASSQERPDTQYF.

This clonotype has only a few counts. V usage is TRBV27 and J usage is TRBJ1-2; tentatively, D is TRBD1 (5 bases). V lost 5 bases, J lost 8 bases, and 21 bases lay in between. The CDR3 has 15 residues. Germline loops: CDR1 MNHEY, CDR2 SMNVEV (reference sequence). The CDR3 coding sequence is TGTGCCAGCAGTCACGATTCCGGGACCTTAGTGGGCTACACCTTC. Protein product: CASSHDSGTLVGYTF.

The chain employs TRBV3-1 and TRBJ1-3; D is ambiguous. The germline V and J ends were trimmed by 1 base and 0 bases, with 10 bases remaining between them. Germline assignment: CDR1 LGHDT and CDR2 YNNKEL (reference sequence). The CDR3 runs to 16 residues. The chain's CDR3 is CASSQALADSGNTIYF. In nucleotides, the CDR3 is TGTGCCAGCAGCCAAGCATTGGCAGACTCTGGAAACACCATATATTTT.

In this sample, this clonotype turned up a few times. The J gene is TRBJ1-2, the V gene TRBV30, with a weak D call TRBD1 (6 bases). Trimming removed 3 bases at V and 7 bases at J, with 9 bases between. The germline CDR1 and CDR2 sequences are GTSNPN and SVGIG (reference sequence). The CDR3 extends over 11 amino acids. Here the CDR3 DNA reads TGTGCCTGGAGCACAGGGACTGGCTACACCTTC. Translation gives CAWSTGTGYTF.

This clonotype was detected only a few times. V and J are TRBV29-1 and TRBJ2-7; TRBD2 matches at 8 bases. The V gene's germline CDR1 is SQVTM and CDR2 ANQGSEA. V lost 4 bases, J lost 2 bases, and 4 bases stayed unmatched. The CDR3 runs 13 residues. CDR3 region: CSVGIAGPYEQYF. CDR3 nucleotide sequence: TGCAGCGTTGGGATAGCGGGACCCTACGAGCAGTACTTC.

The V gene is TRBV7-3, the J gene TRBJ2-2; D gene unclear. Germline-derived CDR1 and CDR2 are SGHTA and FQGTGA. V shed 7 bases and J shed 2 bases, with 8 bases lying between them. The CDR3 has 13 amino acids. CDR3 amino acids: CASTVDNTGELFF. The CDR3 DNA sequence: TGTGCCAGCACCGTAGACAACACCGGGGAGCTGTTTTTT.

This clonotype was detected a few times. V and J are TRBV7-6 and TRBJ2-1; tentatively, D is TRBD2 (5 bases). This CDR3 contains 14 residues. Germline CDR1 SGHVS, CDR2 FNYEAQ. V gave up 4 bases and J gave up 8 bases, with 15 bases separating them. CDR3 in amino acids: CASSSDADSDEQFF. The CDR3 DNA sequence: TGTGCCAGCAGCTCAGATGCGGACTCAGATGAGCAGTTCTTC. The full variable domain, completed using reference TRBV7-6 and TRBJ2-1, is GAGVSQSPRYKVTKRGQDVALRCDPISGHVSLYWYRQALGQGPEFLTYFNYEAQQDKSGLPNDRFSAERPEGSISTLTIQRTEQRDSAMYRCASSSDADSDEQFFGPGTRLTVL.

The chain recombines TRBV10-3 with TRBJ2-5; 9 nucleotides align to TRBD1. This CDR3 is built from 14 residues. The junction had 3 bases not matched to a gene; V was cut back by 2 bases and J by 5 bases. CDR1 is ENHRY and CDR2 is SYGVKD in the germline V gene. CDR3 sequence: CAISEGTGHETQYF. CDR3 in DNA: TGTGCCATCAGTGAGGGGACAGGGCACGAGACCCAGTACTTC.

The chain is built from TRBV5-1 and TRBJ1-1, with TRBD1 matching 7 bases. J lost 2 bases, V lost 5 bases, and 3 bases had no gene match. The CDR3 is made up of 13 amino acids. Germline V gene sequence: CDR1 SGHRS, CDR2 YFSETQ. CDR3 bases: TGCGCCAGCAGAGGGACAGTCAACACTGAAGCTTTCTTT. Amino acids: CASRGTVNTEAFF.

This chain joins TRBV29-1 and TRBJ2-7, with TRBD1 matching over 7 bases. The CDR3 runs to 15 residues. Germline lookup yields CDR1 SQVTM and CDR2 ANQGSEA. The V and J ends lost 0 bases and 3 bases, in that order; junction bases with no gene match: 8. CDR3 in DNA: TGCAGCGTTGAAGATCAAAGGGACAGCGACTACGAGCAGTACTTC. Encoded protein: CSVEDQRDSDYEQYF.

This clonotype turned up a few times. In DNA form, the CDR3 reads TGTGCCAGTGCCGGGACTACCTCCTACGAGCAGTACTTC. Its translation: CASAGTTSYEQYF. The chain is built from TRBV19 and TRBJ2-7; TRBD2 agrees at 7 bases. Germline V CDR1 and CDR2: LNHDA, SQIVND (reference sequence). Trimming at V came to 8 bases and at J to 0 bases, leaving 4 bases not matched to a gene. The CDR3 totals 13 residues.

This clonotype was seen more than once but under ten times. This chain links TRBV25-1 with TRBJ2-7; D is perhaps TRBD2 (7 bases). CDR1 is MGHDK, CDR2 SYGVNS, per germline. Trimming cost V 6 bases and J 7 bases, with 16 bases left between them. The CDR3 has 13 residues. For the CDR3, the DNA is TGTGCCAGCAGCCCCGGGGGGCCGGAAGAGCAGTACTTC. This encodes CASSPGGPEEQYF.

This clonotype was seen only once. The V gene is TRBV4-1, the J gene TRBJ2-5, with 8 bases matching TRBD2. V lost 5 bases and J lost 3; bases outside the gene matches: 2. The CDR3 sequence is 13 residues long. Germline-derived CDR1 and CDR2 are MGHRA and YSYEKL. DNA of the CDR3: TGCGCCAGCAGCTGGCGGGGGGAAGAGACCCAGTACTTC. Amino acids: CASSWRGEETQYF.

The V gene is TRBV4-3, the J gene TRBJ2-1; tentatively, D is TRBD1 (7 bases). Deletions cut 0 bases from V and 4 bases from J, with 13 bases between. Germline V gene data show CDR1 as LGHNA and CDR2 as YSLEER. This CDR3 has 16 amino acids. The CDR3 is CASSQDWGDSYNEQFF. CDR3 DNA: TGCGCCAGCAGCCAAGATTGGGGGGACAGTTACAATGAGCAGTTCTTC.

This sequence joins TRBV7-6 and TRBJ2-5; D may be TRBD1 (6 bases). Germline CDR1 is SGHVS and CDR2 is FNYEAQ. Deletions cut 2 bases from V and 5 bases from J, with 15 bases between. CDR3 length: 15 amino acids. The CDR3 loop reads CASSLTQGKSETQYF. DNA for the CDR3: TGTGCCAGCAGCTTAACCCAGGGGAAGTCGGAGACCCAGTACTTC. The whole variable domain, remainder taken from reference TRBV7-6 and TRBJ2-5, is GAGVSQSPRYKVTKRGQDVALRCDPISGHVSLYWYRQALGQGPEFLTYFNYEAQQDKSGLPNDRFSAERPEGSISTLTIQRTEQRDSAMYRCASSLTQGKSETQYFGPGTRLLVL.

This chain uses TRBV7-9 with TRBJ2-7, with D perhaps matching TRBD2 (6 bases). This CDR3 has 13 residues. Per germline, CDR1 SEHNR and CDR2 FQNEAQ (reference sequence). Trimming cost V 8 bases and J 3 bases, with 14 bases left between them. CDR3 loop: CASGRVGGYEQYF. CDR3 in DNA: TGTGCCAGCGGCAGGGTGGGAGGCTACGAGCAGTACTTC.